The rows below give T cell receptor beta chains drawn from one sample of a study of identical twins. Using its own MiXCR run on the 5' RACE reads, TCRdb lists one record per CDR3 protein. There are 400,000 to 550,000 distinct CDR3 sequences in the sample; 13% to 15% occur only once, and approximately 0.9% lies in the top ten. These records were also assigned to another study, of yellow fever vaccine responses in identical twins.

Sequencing was done on a sample of CD4+ T cells sorted from blood. Receptors were obtained from a woman aged 18 to 35 in good health. Each CDR3 is given with its conserved first and last residue. The order of the fields is V gene, J gene, clone size, D gene, CDR3 protein, CDR3 DNA. The D gene is left open where the match is weak. Part of the rows lack a size; the others show once, few, many or a class for expanded clones.

TRBV7-8	TRBJ2-4	.	.	CASSRAGQGVAKNIQYF	TGTGCCAGCAGCCGAGCGGGGCAGGGGGTAGCCAAAAACATTCAGTACTTC
TRBV2	TRBJ2-2	.	TRBD1	CASSSRQGTTGELFF	TGTGCCAGCAGTAGTAGACAGGGGACGACCGGGGAGCTGTTTTTT
TRBV2	TRBJ2-2	few	TRBD1	CASSPRGLYTGELFF	TGTGCCAGCAGTCCCAGGGGGCTCTACACCGGGGAGCTGTTTTTT
TRBV2	TRBJ2-1	.	.	CASSVVRALPTYNEQFF	TGTGCCAGCAGTGTGGTTAGGGCCCTTCCCACCTACAATGAGCAGTTCTTC
TRBV20-1	TRBJ2-7	.	TRBD2	CSASRTSGNYLYEQYF	TGCAGTGCTAGCCGGACTAGCGGAAATTATTTGTACGAGCAGTACTTC
TRBV4-3	TRBJ2-4	few	.	CASSQEDTAAAGLAKNIQYF	TGCGCCAGCAGCCAAGAGGACACGGCCGCTGCAGGACTAGCCAAAAACATTCAGTACTTC
TRBV7-2	TRBJ2-7	.	TRBD1	CASSAVGTGGPHEQYF	TGTGCCAGCAGCGCCGTTGGGACAGGGGGTCCCCACGAGCAGTACTTC
TRBV7-3	TRBJ2-5	.	TRBD2	CASSLTGLAGNQETQYF	TGTGCCAGCAGCTTAACGGGGTTAGCGGGGAATCAAGAGACCCAGTACTTC
TRBV9	TRBJ2-5	once	.	CASSPQGGWETQYF	TGTGCCAGCAGCCCGCAGGGGGGCTGGGAGACCCAGTACTTC
TRBV9	TRBJ2-3	.	TRBD2	CASSVGAGGQDTQYF	TGTGCCAGCAGCGTAGGCGCGGGAGGCCAAGATACGCAGTATTTT
TRBV10-1	TRBJ2-4	many	.	CASSDGGTNIQYF	TGCGCCAGCAGTGACGGGGGAACAAACATTCAGTACTTC
TRBV4-2	TRBJ2-7	few	.	CASSQVRATSYTYEQYF	TGTGCCAGCAGCCAAGTAAGGGCAACTAGCTACACCTACGAGCAGTACTTC
TRBV3-1	TRBJ1-2	.	.	CASSQARYGYGYTF	TGTGCCAGCAGCCAAGCCCGGTATGGGTATGGCTACACCTTC
TRBV20-1	TRBJ2-5	once	TRBD2	CSARVPAWSLAAPQETQYF	TGCAGTGCTAGAGTCCCCGCCTGGAGTCTAGCGGCCCCACAAGAGACCCAGTACTTC
TRBV5-1	TRBJ1-1	few	.	CASSLTSENTEAFF	TGCGCCAGCAGCTTGACGTCTGAGAACACTGAAGCTTTCTTT
TRBV5-1	TRBJ2-7	few	TRBD2	CASSLAQGLAGTYEQYF	TGCGCCAGCAGCTTGGCCCAAGGACTAGCGGGAACCTACGAGCAGTACTTC
TRBV7-3	TRBJ1-2	few	.	CASSLTGAQGGYGYTF	TGTGCCAGCAGCTTAACCGGGGCCCAGGGTGGCTATGGCTACACCTTC
TRBV29-1	TRBJ2-3	many	TRBD2	CSVRSTSGAQGDTQYF	TGCAGCGTTCGGTCGACTAGCGGGGCCCAGGGAGATACGCAGTATTTT
TRBV4-1	TRBJ2-7	few	.	CASSQPRSGEQYF	TGCGCCAGCAGCCAACCAAGATCGGGGGAGCAGTACTTC
TRBV12-3/TRBV12-4	TRBJ2-1	many	TRBD2	CASGPGLAGYNEQFF	TGTGCCAGCGGGCCCGGACTAGCGGGATACAATGAGCAGTTCTTC
TRBV7-6	TRBJ2-1	many	.	CASSLALGGSEQFF	TGTGCCAGCAGCTTAGCGCTTGGGGGTAGTGAGCAGTTCTTC
TRBV20-1	TRBJ2-7	.	.	CSARKQTGLGYEQYF	TGCAGTGCTAGAAAACAGACAGGTTTGGGGTACGAGCAGTACTTC
TRBV6-1	TRBJ2-7	.	TRBD2	CASSPLAGGGYEQYF	TGTGCCAGCAGTCCGCTAGCGGGGGGTGGCTACGAGCAGTACTTC
TRBV3-1	TRBJ1-6	few	.	CASSHGQSIYNSPLHF	TGTGCCAGCAGCCATGGACAGTCGATCTATAATTCACCCCTCCACTTT
TRBV6-2/TRBV6-3	TRBJ2-3	.	.	CASSSQSTGRAQYF	TGTGCCAGCAGTAGCCAATCAACAGGGAGGGCGCAGTATTTT
TRBV4-2	TRBJ2-7	many	TRBD2	CASSQASSSGSAYEQYF	TGTGCCAGCAGCCAAGCCAGCTCTAGCGGGAGTGCGTACGAGCAGTACTTC
TRBV27	TRBJ1-5	few	.	CASSPSSGNQPQHF	TGTGCCAGCAGTCCGTCGAGTGGCAATCAGCCCCAGCATTTT
TRBV21-1	TRBJ1-5	few	.	CASSKQGDQPQHF	TGTGCCAGCAGCAAGCAGGGAGATCAGCCCCAGCATTTT
TRBV20-1	TRBJ2-1	.	TRBD2	CSAIPTSKSYNEQFF	TGCAGTGCTATTCCGACTAGCAAGTCCTACAATGAGCAGTTCTTC
TRBV9	TRBJ2-7	.	TRBD1	CASSAGTGHYEQYF	TGTGCCAGCAGCGCCGGGACAGGGCACTACGAGCAGTACTTC
TRBV6-2/TRBV6-3	TRBJ2-7	.	.	CASMEGPYEQYF	TGTGCCAGCATGGAGGGCCCCTACGAGCAGTACTTC
TRBV4-1	TRBJ2-7	.	.	CASSQVDRAELEQYF	TGCGCCAGCAGCCAAGTTGACCGGGCCGAGCTCGAGCAGTACTTC
TRBV4-1	TRBJ2-7	many	TRBD2	CASSQRSSGREDEQYF	TGCGCCAGCAGCCAGCGCTCTAGCGGGAGAGAAGACGAGCAGTACTTC
TRBV6-5	TRBJ2-7	.	TRBD1	CASSYGAGGSYEQYF	TGTGCCAGCAGTTACGGAGCAGGGGGCTCCTACGAGCAGTACTTC
TRBV2	TRBJ1-4	.	.	CASSEMGAGEKLFF	TGTGCCAGCAGTGAAATGGGGGCCGGGGAAAAACTGTTTTTT
TRBV24-1	TRBJ2-2	.	TRBD2	CATGLAGGTNTGELFF	TGTGCCACCGGACTAGCGGGAGGAACGAACACCGGGGAGCTGTTTTTT
TRBV10-2	TRBJ2-3	few	TRBD2	CASSESYGRVTFRDTQYF	TGCGCCAGCAGTGAGTCGTACGGGAGGGTCACGTTCAGGGATACGCAGTATTTT
TRBV11-2	TRBJ2-1	few	.	CASSFNRDNEQFF	TGTGCCAGCAGCTTCAACAGGGACAATGAGCAGTTCTTC
TRBV20-1	TRBJ2-7	few	.	CSASWAGLDEQYF	TGCAGTGCTAGTTGGGCAGGGTTGGACGAGCAGTACTTC
TRBV7-2	TRBJ2-7	few	TRBD2	CASSPQGGRYEQYF	TGTGCCAGCAGCCCACAGGGCGGGAGGTACGAGCAGTACTTC
TRBV11-2	TRBJ2-1	medium-sized	.	CASSLEVRGSNEQFF	TGTGCCAGCAGCTTAGAGGTTCGGGGAAGCAATGAGCAGTTCTTC
TRBV5-1	TRBJ2-1	.	TRBD1	CASSPGQGSNEQFF	TGCGCCAGCAGCCCGGGACAGGGTTCGAATGAGCAGTTCTTC
TRBV7-2	TRBJ1-6	few	.	CASSLVGGGGSPLHF	TGTGCCAGCAGCTTAGTCGGGGGAGGAGGTTCACCCCTCCACTTT
TRBV4-3	TRBJ1-1	.	.	CASSQDPAVTEAFF	TGCGCCAGCAGCCAAGATCCTGCCGTCACTGAAGCTTTCTTT
TRBV28	TRBJ1-2	few	TRBD1	CASSFYAGGTGVNYGYTF	TGTGCCAGCAGCTTTTATGCCGGGGGGACAGGGGTTAACTATGGCTACACCTTC
TRBV12-3/TRBV12-4	TRBJ2-1	few	.	CASSLIGQYNEQFF	TGTGCCAGCAGTTTAATAGGACAGTACAATGAGCAGTTCTTC
TRBV30	TRBJ2-1	few	TRBD2	CAWSAGAGGNEQFF	TGTGCCTGGAGTGCCGGTGCGGGAGGCAATGAGCAGTTCTTC